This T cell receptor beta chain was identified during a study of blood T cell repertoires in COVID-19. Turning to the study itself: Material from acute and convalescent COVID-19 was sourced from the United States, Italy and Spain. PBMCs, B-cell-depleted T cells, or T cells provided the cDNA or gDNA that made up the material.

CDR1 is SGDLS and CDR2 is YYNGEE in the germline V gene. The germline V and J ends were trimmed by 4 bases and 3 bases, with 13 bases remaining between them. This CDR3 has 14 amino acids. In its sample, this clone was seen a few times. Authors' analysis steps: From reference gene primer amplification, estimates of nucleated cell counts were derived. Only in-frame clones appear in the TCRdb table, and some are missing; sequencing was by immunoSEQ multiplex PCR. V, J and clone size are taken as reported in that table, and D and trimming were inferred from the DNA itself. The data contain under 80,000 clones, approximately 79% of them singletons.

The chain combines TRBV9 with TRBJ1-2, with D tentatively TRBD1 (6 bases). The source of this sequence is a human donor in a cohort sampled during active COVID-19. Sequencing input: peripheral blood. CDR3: CASSLGASDYGYTF. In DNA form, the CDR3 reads TGTGCCAGCAGCCTGGGGGCCTCCGACTATGGCTACACCTTC.